These 14 T cell receptor beta chains were sequenced from one sample in a study of OX40 agonist ivuxolimab in advanced cancers. Libraries were prepared by immunoSEQ multiplex PCR; TCRdb keeps only in-frame clonotypes and omits some of them. Of nearly 95,000 clones listed, 94% were seen once; the top ten hold around 2.8%. Specimen: CD4+ or CD8+ T cells sorted from blood, collected in a trial of the OX40 agonist ivuxolimab. All receptors derive from an adult with an advanced solid tumor such as melanoma, head and neck, liver or kidney cancer.

The rearrangement joins TRBV4-1 to TRBJ1-2; D unresolved. CDR3 length: 14 residues. The V gene's germline CDR1 is MGHRA and CDR2 YSYEKL. Trimming shortened V by 0 bases and J by 6 bases, and 11 bases separated the two germline ends. CDR3 protein: CASSQEDLRNGYTF. The CDR3 bases are TGCGCCAGCAGCCAAGAGGACTTACGGAATGGCTACACCTTC.

The chain carries TRBV19 and TRBJ1-2; D not certain. Deletions cut 6 bases from V and 2 bases from J, with 10 bases between. Germline loops: CDR1 LNHDA, CDR2 SQIVND (reference sequence). The CDR3 spans 13 residues. The DNA for the CDR3 is TGTGCCAGTAGAAGAGTCACAAACTATGGCTACACCTTC. This encodes CASRRVTNYGYTF.

This chain connects TRBV28 to TRBJ1-1; the D gene is possibly TRBD1 (5 bases). V shed 4 bases and J shed 0 bases, with 12 bases lying between them. Germline loops: CDR1 MDHEN, CDR2 SYDVKM. The CDR3 runs to 15 residues. Here the CDR3 DNA reads TGTGCCAGCAGTTGGGAGGGGACTGTGAACACTGAAGCTTTCTTT. Protein: CASSWEGTVNTEAFF.

This chain joins TRBV30 and TRBJ2-7, with D unresolved. Trimming stripped 3 bases from V and 5 bases from J, with 11 bases between. CDR1 GTSNPN and CDR2 SVGIG come from the germline V gene (reference sequence). This CDR3 has 12 amino acids. CDR3 region: CAWRPLMDEQYF. The DNA of the CDR3 is TGTGCCTGGAGACCACTAATGGACGAGCAGTACTTC. The full variable domain, with the rest looked up from reference TRBV30 and TRBJ2-7, is SQTIHQWPATLVQPVGSPLSLECTVEGTSNPNLYWYRQAAGRGLQLLFYSVGIGQISSEVPQNLSASRPQDRQFILSSKKLLLSDSGFYLCAWRPLMDEQYFGPGTRLTVT.

The chain employs TRBV11-2 and TRBJ2-3; 7 nucleotides agree with TRBD1. Germline CDR1 SGHAT, CDR2 FQNNGV. This CDR3 contains 15 residues. After removal of 2 bases from V and 1 base from J, the junction contained 3 bases not matched to a gene. The CDR3 loop reads CASSLMQGGTDTQYF. Here the CDR3 DNA reads TGTGCCAGCAGCTTAATGCAGGGGGGCACAGATACGCAGTATTTT.

The chain couples TRBV6-5 to TRBJ2-3, with D perhaps TRBD2 (6 bases). Per the germline V gene, CDR1 is MNHEY and CDR2 is SVGAGI. V lost 7 bases and J lost 0, with 14 bases in between. This CDR3 has 15 residues. This CDR3 is CASTIGRGSTDTQYF. Here the CDR3 DNA reads TGTGCCAGCACCATAGGACGGGGGAGCACAGATACGCAGTATTTT.

The chain is built from TRBV7-6 and TRBJ2-1, with D maybe TRBD2 (7 bases). There are 16 residues in the CDR3. Germline values: CDR1 SGHVS, CDR2 FNYEAQ. The V end lost 2 bases, the J end lost 2 bases, and 13 bases lay between the germline ends. In nucleotides, the CDR3 is TGTGCCAGCAGCTTACGGCTAGGGGGGGCCTACAATGAGCAGTTCTTC. Amino acids: CASSLRLGGAYNEQFF. The variable domain in full, completed from reference TRBV7-6 and TRBJ2-1, reads GAGVSQSPRYKVTKRGQDVALRCDPISGHVSLYWYRQALGQGPEFLTYFNYEAQQDKSGLPNDRFSAERPEGSISTLTIQRTEQRDSAMYRCASSLRLGGAYNEQFFGPGTRLTVL.

V and J are TRBV15 and TRBJ2-5; D might be TRBD2 (6 bases). V lost 3 bases to trimming and J lost 3 bases, with 11 bases between them. CDR3 length: 14 amino acids. Germline values: CDR1 LNHNV, CDR2 YYDKDF (reference sequence). The CDR3 spells CATSSRLGEETQYF. Here the CDR3 DNA reads TGTGCCACCAGCAGCAGACTAGGAGAAGAGACCCAGTACTTC.

The chain has TRBV5-5 and TRBJ1-1; 7 nucleotides align to TRBD1. This CDR3 region has 15 residues. The J segment lost 10 bases and the V segment lost 4 bases, leaving 16 bases of the junction unmatched. The germline V gene has CDR1 SGHKS and CDR2 YYEKEE (reference sequence). The CDR3 sequence is CASSRNLDRAAGAFF. Written as DNA, the CDR3 is TGTGCCAGCAGCCGTAACCTAGACAGGGCCGCCGGAGCTTTCTTT.

The chain links TRBV27 to TRBJ2-5; D might be TRBD2 (6 bases). The CDR3 sequence is 13 residues long. The V end was cut by 2 bases, the J end by 7 bases, with 11 bases between. Per germline, CDR1 MNHEY and CDR2 SMNVEV (reference sequence). In DNA form, the CDR3 reads TGTGCCAGCAGTTTAAGCCAGGGAGGGACCCAGTACTTC. It specifies CASSLSQGGTQYF.

The J gene is TRBJ1-5, the V gene TRBV6-6; possibly TRBD1 for D (5 bases). In germline, CDR1 is MNHNY, CDR2 SVGAGI (reference sequence). This CDR3 region has 15 residues. V dropped 0 bases and J dropped 2 bases, with 8 bases sitting between them. DNA of the CDR3: TGTGCCAGCAGTTACTCGAGAGGGGGCAATCAGCCCCAGCATTTT. Amino acid sequence: CASSYSRGGNQPQHF.

The chain recombines TRBV11-2 with TRBJ2-3, with TRBD1 matching over 8 bases. From germline, CDR1 is SGHAT and CDR2 FQNNGV. The V gene end was trimmed by 5 bases and the J gene end by 3 bases; junction bases not matched to a gene: 10. This CDR3 spans 16 amino acids. The CDR3 region is CASSPFRTGRTDTQYF. The CDR3 coding sequence is TGTGCCAGCAGCCCCTTTAGGACAGGGCGGACAGATACGCAGTATTTT.

Worth noting for this clone: The sample has other DNA sequences that encode this CDR3 too. The gene calls are TRBV5-1 and TRBJ2-5; 8 bases agree with TRBD1. The germline V gene has CDR1 SGHRS and CDR2 YFSETQ. This CDR3 spans 14 amino acids. The V and J ends lost 1 base and 2 bases, in that order; junction bases with no gene match: 1. CDR3 amino acids: CASSLWTGQETQYF. The CDR3 bases are TGCGCCAGCAGCTTGTGGACAGGGCAAGAGACCCAGTACTTC.

The rearrangement links TRBV28 to TRBJ1-2; TRBD1 matches 8 bases. After removal of 6 bases from V and 3 bases from J, the junction contained 18 bases not matched to a gene. This CDR3 region has 18 residues. From germline, CDR1 is MDHEN and CDR2 SYDVKM. The CDR3: CASRRTGMFDPGDYGYTF. In DNA form, the CDR3 reads TGTGCCAGCAGGAGGACAGGGATGTTTGATCCAGGAGACTATGGCTACACCTTC.